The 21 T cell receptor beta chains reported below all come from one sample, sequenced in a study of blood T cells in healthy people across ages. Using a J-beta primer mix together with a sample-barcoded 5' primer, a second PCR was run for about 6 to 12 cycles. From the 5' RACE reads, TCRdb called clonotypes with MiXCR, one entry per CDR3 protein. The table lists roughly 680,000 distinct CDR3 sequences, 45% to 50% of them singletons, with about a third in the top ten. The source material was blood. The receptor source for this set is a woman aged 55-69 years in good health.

CDR3 sequence reads: CASSPGTAWETQYF. DNA for the CDR3: TGCGCCAGCAGCCCCGGGACTGCGTGGGAGACCCAGTACTTC. V and J are TRBV5-1 and TRBJ2-5; TRBD2 might be the D (6 bases). Germline V gene sequence: CDR1 SGHRS, CDR2 YFSETQ. V was pared by 4 bases and J by 5 bases, with 15 bases between. The CDR3 is made up of 14 amino acids.

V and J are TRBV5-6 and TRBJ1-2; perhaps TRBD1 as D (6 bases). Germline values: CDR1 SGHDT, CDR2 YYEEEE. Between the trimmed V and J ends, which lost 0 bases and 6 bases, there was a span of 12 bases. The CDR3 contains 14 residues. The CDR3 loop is CASSLVTGGDGYTF. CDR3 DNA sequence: TGTGCCAGCAGCTTGGTCACGGGGGGCGATGGCTACACCTTC.

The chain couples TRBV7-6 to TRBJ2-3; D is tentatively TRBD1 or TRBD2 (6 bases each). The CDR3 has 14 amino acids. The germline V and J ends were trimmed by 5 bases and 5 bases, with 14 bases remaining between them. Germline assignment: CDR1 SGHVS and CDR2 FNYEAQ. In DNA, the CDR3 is TGTGCCAGCAGCAGGTTCGGGGGCGGAGATACGCAGTATTTT. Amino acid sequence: CASSRFGGGDTQYF.

CDR3 nucleotide sequence: TGTGCCAGCAGTCGGGCCATGGGGTCCTACGAGCAGTACTTC. It specifies CASSRAMGSYEQYF. V and J are TRBV28 and TRBJ2-7; no clear D gene. V was cut by 5 bases and J by 1 base, with 12 bases left in between. The V gene's germline CDR1 is MDHEN and CDR2 SYDVKM. This CDR3 is built from 14 residues.

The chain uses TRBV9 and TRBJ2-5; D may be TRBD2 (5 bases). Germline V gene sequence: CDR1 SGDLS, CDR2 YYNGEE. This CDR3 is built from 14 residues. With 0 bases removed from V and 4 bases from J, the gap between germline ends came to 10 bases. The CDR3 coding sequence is TGTGCCAGCAGCGTAGGGATGGCGGGAGAGACCCAGTACTTC. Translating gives CASSVGMAGETQYF. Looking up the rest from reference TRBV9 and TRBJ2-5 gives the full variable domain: DSGVTQTPKHLITATGQRVTLRCSPRSGDLSVYWYQQSLDQGLQFLIQYYNGEERAKGNILERFSAQQFPDLHSELNLSSLELGDSALYFCASSVGMAGETQYFGPGTRLLVL.

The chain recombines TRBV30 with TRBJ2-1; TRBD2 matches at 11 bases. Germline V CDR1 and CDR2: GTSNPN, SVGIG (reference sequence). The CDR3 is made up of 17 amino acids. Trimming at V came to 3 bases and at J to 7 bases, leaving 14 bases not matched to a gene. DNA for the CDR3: TGTGCCTGGAGCCTCTTTAGCGGGAGGGCGAGGGGGAATGAGCAGTTCTTC. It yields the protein CAWSLFSGRARGNEQFF. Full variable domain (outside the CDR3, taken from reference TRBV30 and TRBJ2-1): SQTIHQWPATLVQPVGSPLSLECTVEGTSNPNLYWYRQAAGRGLQLLFYSVGIGQISSEVPQNLSASRPQDRQFILSSKKLLLSDSGFYLCAWSLFSGRARGNEQFFGPGTRLTVL.

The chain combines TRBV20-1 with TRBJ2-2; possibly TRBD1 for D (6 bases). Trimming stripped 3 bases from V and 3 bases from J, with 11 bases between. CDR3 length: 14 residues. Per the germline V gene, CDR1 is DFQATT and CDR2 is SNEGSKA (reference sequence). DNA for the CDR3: TGCAGTGCTAGTAGAGGGGGTGACACCGGGGAGCTGTTTTTT. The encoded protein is CSASRGGDTGELFF.

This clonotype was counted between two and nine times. The CDR3: CASSLSGQLYNEQFF. The CDR3 bases are TGCGCCAGCAGCTTGTCGGGACAGCTATACAATGAGCAGTTCTTC. This chain connects TRBV5-1 to TRBJ2-1; 7 positions match TRBD1. The germline V gene has CDR1 SGHRS and CDR2 YFSETQ. This CDR3 spans 15 amino acids. The V segment lost 1 base and the J segment 4 bases; nucleotides outside the gene matches: 5.

CDR3 sequence: CSARGWGSSHNEQFF. CDR3 nucleotide sequence: TGCAGTGCTAGAGGGTGGGGGAGCTCTCACAATGAGCAGTTCTTC. The V gene is TRBV20-1, the J gene TRBJ2-1; D may be TRBD1 or TRBD2 (5 bases each). CDR1 is DFQATT, CDR2 SNEGSKA, per germline (reference sequence). V lost 1 base, J lost 5 bases, and 15 bases lay in between. The CDR3 has 15 residues.

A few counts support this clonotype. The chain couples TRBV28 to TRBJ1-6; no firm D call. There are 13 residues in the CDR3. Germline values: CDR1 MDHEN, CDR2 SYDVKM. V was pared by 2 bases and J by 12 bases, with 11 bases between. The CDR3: CASSLSHVRPLHF. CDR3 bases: TGTGCCAGCAGTTTAAGCCACGTCCGACCCCTCCACTTT.

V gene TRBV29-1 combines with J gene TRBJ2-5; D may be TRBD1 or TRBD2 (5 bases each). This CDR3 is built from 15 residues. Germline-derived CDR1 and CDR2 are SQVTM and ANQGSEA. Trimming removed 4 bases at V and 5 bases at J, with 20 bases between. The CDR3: CSVAPDGASRETQYF. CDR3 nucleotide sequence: TGCAGCGTTGCCCCAGACGGGGCTTCCCGCGAGACCCAGTACTTC.

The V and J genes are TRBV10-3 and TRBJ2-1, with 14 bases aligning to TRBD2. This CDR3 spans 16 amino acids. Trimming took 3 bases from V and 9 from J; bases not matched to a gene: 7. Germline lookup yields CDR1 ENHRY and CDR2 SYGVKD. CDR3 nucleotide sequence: TGTGCCATCAGTGATTTTGGGACTAGCGGGGGAGGTGAGCAGTTCTTC. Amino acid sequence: CAISDFGTSGGGEQFF.

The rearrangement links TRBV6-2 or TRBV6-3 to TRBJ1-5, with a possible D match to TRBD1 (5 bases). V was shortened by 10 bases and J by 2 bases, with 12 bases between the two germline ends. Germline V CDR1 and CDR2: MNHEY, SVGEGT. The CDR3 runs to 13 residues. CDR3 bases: TGTGCCACCGTCGACAGCGGCAATCAGCCCCAGCATTTT. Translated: CATVDSGNQPQHF.

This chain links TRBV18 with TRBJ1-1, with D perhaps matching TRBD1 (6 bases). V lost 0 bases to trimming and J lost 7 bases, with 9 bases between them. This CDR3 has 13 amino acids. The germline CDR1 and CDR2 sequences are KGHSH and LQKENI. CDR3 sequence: CASSPPRGNEAFF. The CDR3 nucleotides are TGTGCCAGCTCACCACCCAGGGGAAATGAAGCTTTCTTT.

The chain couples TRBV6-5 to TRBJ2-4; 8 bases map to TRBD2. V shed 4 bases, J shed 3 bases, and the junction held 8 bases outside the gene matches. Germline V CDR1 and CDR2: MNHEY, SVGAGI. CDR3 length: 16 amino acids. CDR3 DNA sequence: TGTGCCAGCAGTTCCCAGACTAGCGAGGGCAAAAACATTCAGTACTTC. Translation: CASSSQTSEGKNIQYF.

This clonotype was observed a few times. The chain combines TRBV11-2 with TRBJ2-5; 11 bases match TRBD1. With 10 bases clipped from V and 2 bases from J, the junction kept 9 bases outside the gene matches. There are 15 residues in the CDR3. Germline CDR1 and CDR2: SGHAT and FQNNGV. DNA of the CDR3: TGTGCCACCACGGGACAGGGGGTGCAACAAGAGACCCAGTACTTC. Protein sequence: CATTGQGVQQETQYF.

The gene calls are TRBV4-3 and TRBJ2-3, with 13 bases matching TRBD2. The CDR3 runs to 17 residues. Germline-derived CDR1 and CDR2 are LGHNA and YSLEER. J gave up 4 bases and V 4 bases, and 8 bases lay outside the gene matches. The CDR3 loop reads CASSRGLAGALADTQYF. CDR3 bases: TGCGCCAGCAGCCGTGGACTAGCGGGAGCCCTCGCAGATACGCAGTATTTT.

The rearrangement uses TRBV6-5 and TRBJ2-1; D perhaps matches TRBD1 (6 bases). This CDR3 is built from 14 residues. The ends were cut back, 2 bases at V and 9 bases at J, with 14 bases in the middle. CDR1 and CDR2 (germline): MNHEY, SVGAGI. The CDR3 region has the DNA TGTGCCAGCAGTTACCTATCCCAGGGGCTTGAGCAGTTCTTC. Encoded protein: CASSYLSQGLEQFF.

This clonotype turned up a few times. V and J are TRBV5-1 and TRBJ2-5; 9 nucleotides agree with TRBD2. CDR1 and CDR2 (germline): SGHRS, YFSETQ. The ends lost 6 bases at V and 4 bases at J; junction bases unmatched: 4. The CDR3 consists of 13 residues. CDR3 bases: TGCGCCAGCATGGGTAGCGGGAGAGAGACCCAGTACTTC. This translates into CASMGSGRETQYF.

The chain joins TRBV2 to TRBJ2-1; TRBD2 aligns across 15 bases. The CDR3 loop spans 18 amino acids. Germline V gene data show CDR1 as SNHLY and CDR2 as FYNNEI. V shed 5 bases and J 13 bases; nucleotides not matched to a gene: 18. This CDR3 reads CASSSMGLAGGKSGSQFF. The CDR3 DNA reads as TGTGCCAGCAGTTCAATGGGACTAGCGGGAGGTAAAAGCGGTTCCCAGTTCTTC.

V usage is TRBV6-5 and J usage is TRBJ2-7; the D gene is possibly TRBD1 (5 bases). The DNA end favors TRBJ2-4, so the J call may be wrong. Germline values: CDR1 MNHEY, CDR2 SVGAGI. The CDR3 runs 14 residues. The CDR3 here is CASSYAPGQGIQYF. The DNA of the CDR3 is TGTGCCAGCAGTTATGCGCCCGGGCAGGGCATTCAGTACTTC.